This is a list of T cell receptor beta chains from one sample in a study of T cells after yellow fever vaccination. TCRdb itself ran the 5' RACE reads through MiXCR, one entry per CDR3 protein. The sample has 140,000 to 150,000 distinct CDR3 sequences; 6.6% are singletons. Sequenced here: CD4+ T cells sorted from PBMCs, sampled 10 days after the yellow fever booster vaccination. These receptors came from a man aged 30 to 39 who received the YFV17D yellow fever vaccine. Each CDR3 is given with its conserved first and last residue. Some rows have no size entry. The others give once, few or many, or a class for an expanded clone.

j_gene	v_gene	abundance	CDR3aa
TRBJ2-4	TRBV7-8	few	CASSRAGTKNIQYF
TRBJ1-1	TRBV18	NA	CASSPARGDTEAFF
TRBJ2-3	TRBV6-5	many	CASSYSIGGDTQYF
TRBJ1-2	TRBV2	NA	CASSEFTGQIYGYTF
TRBJ1-3	TRBV14	few	CASSQTLGGTSHSGNTIYF
TRBJ2-1	TRBV12-3/TRBV12-4	many	CASSNRGIGEQFF
TRBJ2-1	TRBV15	many	CATSRPVAGFSYNEQFF
TRBJ2-5	TRBV5-1	many	CASSLGMGETQYF
TRBJ2-3	TRBV2	many	CASMAGVVDTQYF
TRBJ2-7	TRBV5-1	many	CASSISGSEYEQYF
TRBJ1-2	TRBV29-1	many	CSVEEGLRDYGYTF
TRBJ2-5	TRBV28	many	CASSYRDRGHYQETQYF
TRBJ1-2	TRBV19	few	CASSTEGQEGYTF
TRBJ2-7	TRBV6-2/TRBV6-3	many	CASSNILSGQGVYEQYF
TRBJ2-1	TRBV15	NA	CATGGGRRDNEQFF
TRBJ1-1	TRBV18	many	CASSPAGAGYANTEAFF
TRBJ2-3	TRBV10-3	few	CAIQSTSGVLVNTQYF
TRBJ2-3	TRBV23-1	many	CASRGRAGTDTQYF
TRBJ2-1	TRBV19	NA	CASSMLAGVTEQFF
TRBJ2-3	TRBV12-5	many	CASGSPSGLAGGAYTQYF
TRBJ2-6	TRBV9	many	CASSRDDLAGANVLTF
TRBJ2-1	TRBV6-1	few	CASRQLGLGSNEQFF
TRBJ2-1	TRBV20-1	NA	CSARADRSYNEQFF
TRBJ2-3	TRBV12-3/TRBV12-4	many	CASSLQGTTQYF
TRBJ1-1	TRBV27	few	CASSSPETGGQNTEAFF
TRBJ1-6	TRBV7-9	many	CASSLANVGVSPLHF
TRBJ2-7	TRBV5-1	many	CASSLGGRGGSYEQYF
TRBJ2-5	TRBV6-6	many	CASRKDPYGTQYF
TRBJ2-1	TRBV28	few	CASSPVMVLTEQFF
TRBJ2-7	TRBV29-1	many	CSARTMAYEQYF
TRBJ2-7	TRBV5-1	many	CASTLKREIYEQYF
TRBJ2-1	TRBV3-1	many	CASSHASAGEQFF
TRBJ1-5	TRBV3-1	many	CASSQEGQPQHF
TRBJ2-2	TRBV6-5	many	CASRSGGLGNTGELFF
TRBJ2-3	TRBV10-3	many	CAISGGLLAGVSGPDTQYF
TRBJ2-7	TRBV5-4	NA	CASSLVLAGDEQYF
TRBJ1-2	TRBV6-5	many	CASSFSGQGMNGYTF
TRBJ2-6	TRBV18	NA	CASSPPGSRAGANVLTF
TRBJ2-7	TRBV29-1	many	CSVSTSGSPYEQYF
TRBJ1-5	TRBV5-5	many	CASSLEEGISNQPQHF
TRBJ1-1	TRBV30	NA	CAWSRQRNTEAFF
TRBJ2-7	TRBV6-2/TRBV6-3	many	CASRPGITYYEQYF
TRBJ2-3	TRBV7-2	few	CASSLGRRGVRVDTQYF